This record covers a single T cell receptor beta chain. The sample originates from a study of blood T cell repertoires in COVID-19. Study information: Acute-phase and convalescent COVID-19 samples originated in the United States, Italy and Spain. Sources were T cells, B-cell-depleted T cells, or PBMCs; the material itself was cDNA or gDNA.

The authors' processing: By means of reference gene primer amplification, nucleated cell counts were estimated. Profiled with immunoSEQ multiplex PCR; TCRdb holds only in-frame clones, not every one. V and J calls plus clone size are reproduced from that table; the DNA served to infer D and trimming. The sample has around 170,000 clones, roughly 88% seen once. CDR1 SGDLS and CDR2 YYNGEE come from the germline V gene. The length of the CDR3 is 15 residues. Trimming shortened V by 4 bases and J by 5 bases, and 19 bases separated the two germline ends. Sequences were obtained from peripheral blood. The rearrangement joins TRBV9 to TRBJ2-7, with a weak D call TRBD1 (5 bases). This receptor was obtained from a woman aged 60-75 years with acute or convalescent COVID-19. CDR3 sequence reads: CASSPHGQGGHEQYF. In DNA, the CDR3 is TGTGCCAGCAGCCCTCATGGCCAGGGTGGCCACGAGCAGTACTTC. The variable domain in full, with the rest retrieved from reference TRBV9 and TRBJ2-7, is DSGVTQTPKHLITATGQRVTLRCSPRSGDLSVYWYQQSLDQGLQFLIQYYNGEERAKGNILERFSAQQFPDLHSELNLSSLELGDSALYFCASSPHGQGGHEQYFGPGTRLTVT.